These 15 T cell receptor beta chains were all obtained from the same sample, sequenced in a study of T cell changes during pregnancy in multiple sclerosis. The data were produced by immunoSEQ multiplex PCR, yet TCRdb's version contains in-frame clones alone and is incomplete. This table has some 64,000 clones, 92% appearing once. Here the sequenced sample was peripheral blood, taken in the first trimester of pregnancy. These receptors were taken from a female donor with multiple sclerosis, enrolled in a pregnancy study.

The genes are TRBV7-6 and TRBJ1-1, with 7 nucleotides matching TRBD1. Germline CDR1 and CDR2: SGHVS and FNYEAQ. Trimming cost V 1 base and J 10 bases; bases outside gene matches: 6. This CDR3 is built from 13 residues. CDR3 sequence reads: CASSLGTGPGAFF. In nucleotides, the CDR3 is TGTGCCAGCAGCTTAGGGACAGGTCCCGGAGCTTTCTTT. The variable domain in full, with the rest retrieved from reference TRBV7-6 and TRBJ1-1, is GAGVSQSPRYKVTKRGQDVALRCDPISGHVSLYWYRQALGQGPEFLTYFNYEAQQDKSGLPNDRFSAERPEGSISTLTIQRTEQRDSAMYRCASSLGTGPGAFFGQGTRLTVV.

V usage is TRBV7-2 and J usage is TRBJ2-3; 8 bases fit TRBD2. Germline values: CDR1 SGHTA, CDR2 FQGNSA. This CDR3 has 16 amino acids. V trimming: 2 bases; J trimming: 3 bases; junction bases outside the gene matches: 7. The CDR3 is CASSLSSGRVTDTQYF. For the CDR3, the DNA is TGTGCCAGCAGCTTATCAAGCGGGAGAGTAACAGATACGCAGTATTTT.

The V and J genes are TRBV6-5 and TRBJ2-1; perhaps TRBD2 as D (6 bases). Trimming cost V 6 bases and J 1 base, with 13 bases left between them. The CDR3 covers 15 residues. Per the germline V gene, CDR1 is MNHEY and CDR2 is SVGAGI. CDR3 region: CASSRLRGSYNEQFF. The CDR3 DNA is TGTGCCAGCAGCCGATTGCGGGGTTCCTACAATGAGCAGTTCTTC.

The rearrangement joins TRBV27 to TRBJ2-4; a weak D match, TRBD1 (6 bases). V gave up 3 bases and J gave up 0 bases, with 15 bases separating them. The CDR3 contains 17 residues. Germline V gene lookup returns CDR1 MNHEY and CDR2 SMNVEV (reference sequence). This CDR3 reads CASSLNGQPLAKNIQYF. CDR3 nucleotide sequence: TGTGCCAGCAGTTTGAATGGACAGCCACTAGCCAAAAACATTCAGTACTTC.

This clone was detected only a few times. The chain couples TRBV5-8 to TRBJ1-6; 8 positions match TRBD1. Germline assignment: CDR1 SGHTS and CDR2 YDEGEE. V gave up 0 bases and J gave up 10 bases; unmatched junction bases: 3. The CDR3 has 14 amino acids. Here the CDR3 DNA reads TGTGCCAGCAGCTTGGTACAGGGGGTATCACCCCTCCACTTT. This encodes CASSLVQGVSPLHF. Complete variable domain (other parts from reference TRBV5-8 and TRBJ1-6): EAGVTQSPTHLIKTRGQQATLRCSPISGHTSVYWYQQALGLGLQFLLWYDEGEERNRGNFPPRFSGRQFPNYSSELNVNALELEDSALYLCASSLVQGVSPLHFGNGTRLTVT.

The V gene is TRBV27, the J gene TRBJ2-3, with TRBD1 as a possible D gene (6 bases). Trimming took off 7 bases at V and 2 bases at J, with 16 bases between the two ends. Germline CDR1 MNHEY, CDR2 SMNVEV (reference sequence). The CDR3 is made up of 15 amino acids. CDR3 amino acids: CASTTSGDFTDTQYF. DNA of the CDR3: TGTGCCAGCACCACCTCAGGGGATTTCACAGATACGCAGTATTTT.

The rearrangement joins TRBV5-1 to TRBJ2-7, with D perhaps TRBD2 (6 bases). The V gene lost 1 base and the J gene lost 2 bases, with 22 bases spanning the gap. The germline CDR1 and CDR2 sequences are SGHRS and YFSETQ. This CDR3 comprises 18 residues. CDR3 DNA sequence: TGCGCCAGCAGCTTGTGGGGGGTTGCAGAGGACTGGGCCTACGAGCAGTACTTC. Residues: CASSLWGVAEDWAYEQYF.

V gene TRBV2 combines with J gene TRBJ2-1, with D perhaps TRBD2 (6 bases). The CDR3 has 14 amino acids. Per germline, CDR1 SNHLY and CDR2 FYNNEI. Between the trimmed V and J ends, which lost 9 bases and 4 bases, there was a span of 16 bases. The CDR3 DNA follows: TGTGCCAGTGGGAAAGGACTAATATACAATGAGCAGTTCTTC. Protein product: CASGKGLIYNEQFF.

The rearrangement links TRBV19 to TRBJ2-1; 10 nucleotides agree with TRBD2. Germline CDR1 LNHDA, CDR2 SQIVND (reference sequence). With V trimmed by 6 bases and J by 1 base, 3 bases remained unmatched. The CDR3 is 15 amino acids. The CDR3 DNA reads as TGTGCCAGTAGATGGACTAGCGGATCCTACAATGAGCAGTTCTTC. As protein: CASRWTSGSYNEQFF.

The J gene is TRBJ2-1, the V gene TRBV2; 12 bases map to TRBD2. The CDR3 consists of 14 residues. Germline V gene sequence: CDR1 SNHLY, CDR2 FYNNEI. Trimming cost V 8 bases and J 7 bases; bases outside gene matches: 6. The CDR3 here is CASPSGRAGNEQFF. The CDR3 coding sequence is TGTGCCAGCCCTAGCGGGAGGGCTGGGAATGAGCAGTTCTTC.

V and J are TRBV9 and TRBJ2-7; TRBD2 agrees at 10 bases. The CDR3 has 14 amino acids. V dropped 0 bases and J dropped 3; count of bases not matched to a gene: 0. Germline CDR1 and CDR2: SGDLS and YYNGEE. The DNA of the CDR3 is TGTGCCAGCAGCGTAGGACTAGCGGGCTACGAGCAGTACTTC. Its translation: CASSVGLAGYEQYF.

To note about this clone: The junction and the germline gene differ at one end; a read error may be behind it. V gene TRBV19 combines with J gene TRBJ1-1, with 8 bases lining up with TRBD1. This CDR3 is 14 amino acids long. Looked up from germline, CDR1 is LNHDA and CDR2 is SQIVND (reference sequence). CDR3 protein: CASSIDRGNTEAFF. CDR3 DNA sequence: TGTGCCAGTAGCATAGACAGGGGGAACACTGAAGCTTTCTTT.

The V call is TRBV6-1, the J call TRBJ2-3; D possibly corresponds to TRBD2 (5 bases). The CDR3 totals 15 residues. Trimming took off 2 bases at V and 5 bases at J, with 14 bases between the two ends. Germline CDR1 MNHNS, CDR2 SASEGT. CDR3 loop: CASSEYRHGGDTQYF. The CDR3 nucleotides are TGTGCCAGCAGTGAATATCGCCACGGAGGAGATACGCAGTATTTT.

The chain joins TRBV5-1 to TRBJ1-2, with D possibly being TRBD1 (6 bases). CDR1 SGHRS and CDR2 YFSETQ come from the germline V gene. The CDR3 covers 14 residues. V was cut by 4 bases and J by 4 bases, with 14 bases left in between. This CDR3 is CASSPATGPYGYTF. The DNA of the CDR3 is TGCGCCAGCAGCCCAGCGACAGGTCCCTATGGCTACACCTTC.

This chain joins TRBV9 and TRBJ2-3, with D possibly being TRBD1 (6 bases). Trimming took off 0 bases at V and 5 bases at J, with 13 bases between the two ends. The CDR3 has 15 residues. Germline assignment: CDR1 SGDLS and CDR2 YYNGEE. In nucleotides, the CDR3 is TGTGCCAGCAGCGTAGCTGGGGGCCCACTAGATACGCAGTATTTT. It specifies CASSVAGGPLDTQYF. Full variable domain (missing parts from reference TRBV9 and TRBJ2-3): DSGVTQTPKHLITATGQRVTLRCSPRSGDLSVYWYQQSLDQGLQFLIQYYNGEERAKGNILERFSAQQFPDLHSELNLSSLELGDSALYFCASSVAGGPLDTQYFGPGTRLTVL.